Following are 16 T cell receptor delta chains from one sample sequenced in a study of gamma-delta chains in newborns, infants, children. TCRdb reprocessed the reads using CATT. This sample has fewer than 9,500 delta-chain clones, with under 25% found just once. Material for sequencing was blood. These receptors were obtained from a child who was a newborn, infant or young child, either healthy, febrile or measles-vaccinated (not recorded which).

This clone was detected only a few times. A read error may explain this, as a much larger clone is one base away. The chain couples TRDV2 to TRDJ1, with D tentatively TRDD3 (5 bases). With 4 bases removed from V and 0 bases from J, the gap between germline ends came to 20 bases. The V gene's germline CDR1 is GEAIGNYY and CDR2 EKD. The CDR3 is 17 amino acids. CDR3 nucleotides: TGTGCCTGTGATTACCTTGGGGAGAACCCGTACACCGATAAACTCATCTTT. This gives the protein CACDYLGENPYTDKLIF.

V gene TRDV1 combines with J gene TRDJ1, with 8 bases matching TRDD3. Losses at the gene ends were 0 bases for V and 2 bases for J; bases not matched to a gene: 8. Germline-derived CDR1 and CDR2 are TSWWSYY and QGS. This CDR3 has 17 amino acids. DNA of the CDR3: TGTGCTCTTGGGGAACTCTACCCTTACTGGGGGACCGATAAACTCATCTTT. Amino acids: CALGELYPYWGTDKLIF.

This sequence joins TRDV2 and TRDJ1; unclear D gene. V lost 3 bases and J 0 bases, leaving 19 bases between the germline ends. The length of the CDR3 is 17 residues. Germline V gives CDR1 GEAIGNYY, CDR2 EKD. The chain's CDR3 is CACDGVGVGPYTDKLIF. The CDR3 DNA sequence: TGTGCCTGTGACGGGGTAGGGGTGGGCCCGTACACCGATAAACTCATCTTT.

By sample fraction, this clone is large. Other nucleotide sequences in the sample specify the same CDR3. This chain connects TRDV2 to TRDJ1; D unresolved. CDR1 GEAIGNYY and CDR2 EKD come from the germline V gene. Trimming cost V 0 bases and J 2 bases, with 9 bases left between them. The CDR3 has 14 amino acids. The CDR3 bases are TGTGCCTGTGACACCCTAGCTGGAACCGATAAACTCATCTTT. Its protein product is CACDTLAGTDKLIF.

V usage is TRDV2 and J usage is TRDJ1; 8 bases match TRDD3. V was clipped by 5 bases and J by 3 bases; unmatched bases: 7. The germline gives CDR1 GEAIGNYY, CDR2 EKD. This CDR3 is 14 amino acids long. The CDR3 sequence is CACVLLGAADKLIF. CDR3 in DNA: TGTGCCTGTGTCTTACTGGGGGCCGCCGATAAACTCATCTTT.

The chain recombines TRDV2 with TRDJ1, with 12 bases identical to TRDD3. V lost 3 bases, J lost 8 bases, and 15 bases stayed unmatched. There are 17 residues in the CDR3. The germline CDR1 and CDR2 sequences are GEAIGNYY and EKD. The CDR3 DNA sequence: TGTGCCTGTGACTCCGTTTCCCTTACTGGGGGATACCGAAAACTCATCTTT. Translating gives CACDSVSLTGGYRKLIF.

The chain employs TRDV2 and TRDJ3, with 12 bases matching TRDD3. The CDR3 is 21 amino acids. J lost 8 bases, V lost 3 bases, and 19 bases had no gene match. Per the germline V gene, CDR1 is GEAIGNYY and CDR2 is EKD. As DNA, the CDR3 is TGTGCCTGTGACTCTCTCCTGGGGGATACGCGAAATTCCTTTTACACCCGACAGATGTTTTTC. Residues: CACDSLLGDTRNSFYTRQMFF.

This clone is classed as medium-sized. CDR3: CACDTVRHTGGHGKYTDKLIF. The CDR3 nucleotides read TGTGCCTGTGACACCGTGCGACATACTGGGGGCCATGGCAAGTACACCGATAAACTCATCTTT. This chain links TRDV2 with TRDJ1, with 8 bases lining up with TRDD3. The CDR3 length is 21 residues. Looked up from germline, CDR1 is GEAIGNYY and CDR2 is EKD. The trim removed 0 bases at V and 0 bases at J, leaving 20 bases unmatched.

This clone occurred a few times. Being one base from a much bigger clone, this may be a read error. The sample holds other DNA sequences that translate to the same CDR3. CDR3 sequence (DNA): TGTGCCTGTGACACCCTTACTGGGGGATACGTAGTTCCCGACAAACTCATCTTT. This encodes CACDTLTGGYVVPDKLIF. The chain has TRDV2 and TRDJ1, with TRDD3 identical over 13 bases. This CDR3 contains 18 residues. The germline V gene encodes CDR1 GEAIGNYY and CDR2 EKD.

A word on this clone: The sample has other DNA sequences that encode this CDR3 too. The chain employs TRDV2 and TRDJ1, with unresolved D. Germline CDR1 is GEAIGNYY and CDR2 is EKD. The CDR3 consists of 16 residues. Between the trimmed V and J ends, which lost 1 base and 0 bases, there was a span of 14 bases. The CDR3 nucleotides are TGTGCCTGTGACACACTACTAGGGCAATACACCGATAAACTCATCTTT. Translating it yields CACDTLLGQYTDKLIF.

This clone was recorded a few times. Compared with germline, one end of the junction differs, possibly owing to a read error. The chain recombines TRDV2 with TRDJ3, with 13 bases matching TRDD3. This CDR3 has 19 amino acids. The V gene's germline CDR1 is GEAIGNYY and CDR2 EKD. In nucleotides, the CDR3 is TGTGCCTGTGACACGTACTGGGGGATACGCTCCTGGGACACCCGGCAGATGTTTTTC. Its protein is CACDTYWGIRSWDTRQMFF.

This sequence joins TRDV2 and TRDJ1; D is undetermined. Germline values: CDR1 GEAIGNYY, CDR2 EKD. Trimming pared 0 bases from V and 3 bases from J, leaving 13 bases between. The CDR3 length is 15 residues. The CDR3 loop reads CACDTLEDSPDKLIF. The DNA of the CDR3 is TGTGCCTGTGACACCTTAGAGGATTCCCCCGATAAACTCATCTTT.

The rearrangement joins TRDV2 to TRDJ1; TRDD3 matches 13 bases. CDR3 length: 19 residues. In germline, CDR1 is GEAIGNYY, CDR2 EKD. V lost 1 base to trimming and J lost 4 bases; unmatched junction nucleotides: 14. The DNA of the CDR3 is TGTGCCTGTGACACATTACTGGGGGATACGCTGGGGGAGAGCGATAAACTCATCTTT. Translation gives CACDTLLGDTLGESDKLIF.

Although no V gene was called, TRDJ1 is the J gene; the table's D call TRDD3 went unverified against the DNA. The length of the CDR3 is 22 residues. The CDR3 here is CAIGEIYSPARDGELGADKLIF. For the CDR3, the DNA is TGTGCTATTGGGGAAATATATTCTCCCGCGAGGGACGGGGAACTTGGTGCCGATAAACTCATCTTT.

There are a few counts of this clone. This CDR3 is also generated by other DNA sequences in the sample. The genes are TRDV1 and TRDJ1; tentative D call: TRDD2 (6 bases). Deletions cut 6 bases from V and 1 base from J, with 15 bases between. Germline V gives CDR1 TSWWSYY, CDR2 QGS. The CDR3 sequence is 15 residues long. Here the CDR3 reads CALGASLFFTDKLIF. The DNA for the CDR3 is TGTGCTCTTGGAGCTTCCTTGTTTTTCACCGATAAACTCATCTTT.

The rearrangement uses TRDV2 and TRDJ1; 8 bases agree with TRDD3. The germline V gene encodes CDR1 GEAIGNYY and CDR2 EKD. J was trimmed by 1 base and V by 0 bases; bases with no gene match: 21. The CDR3 covers 21 residues. The CDR3 protein is CACDTVSPLGDVKSSTDKLIF. In nucleotides, the CDR3 is TGTGCCTGTGACACCGTTTCCCCTCTGGGGGACGTCAAGAGTAGCACCGATAAACTCATCTTT.